The rows below give T cell receptor beta chains drawn from one sample of a study of neurological immune-mediated disorders. One entry per CDR3 protein, called by TCRdb with MiXCR from the 5' RACE reads. The sample has 20,000 or so distinct CDR3 sequences; about 15% are singletons. Specimen: PBMCs. Receptors were obtained from a female donor with HTLV-1-associated myelopathy (HAM/TSP). Each CDR3 is given with its conserved first and last residue. A D gene is named only where the DNA matches it firmly. Size tells how often a clone was seen (once, few, many) or the class of an expanded clone, and some rows leave it out.

cdr3_length: 14
clone_size: medium-sized
d_call: -
j_call: TRBJ1-6
v_call: TRBV27
cdr3_aa: CASSADRGWSPLHF
cdr3_nt: TGTGCCAGCAGTGCTGACCGGGGGTGGTCACCCCTCCACTTT

cdr3_length: 13
clone_size: many
d_call: TRBD1
j_call: TRBJ2-5
v_call: TRBV12-3/TRBV12-4
cdr3_aa: CASSRGQQETQYF
cdr3_nt: TGTGCCAGCAGCAGGGGACAGCAAGAGACCCAGTACTTC

cdr3_length: 13
clone_size: many
d_call: -
j_call: TRBJ2-7
v_call: TRBV7-8
cdr3_aa: CASSLGRSGEQYF
cdr3_nt: TGTGCCAGCAGCTTAGGAAGGTCGGGCGAGCAGTACTTC

cdr3_length: 14
clone_size: many
d_call: TRBD1
j_call: TRBJ2-3
v_call: TRBV5-1
cdr3_aa: CASSFGTGTDTQYF
cdr3_nt: TGCGCCAGCAGCTTCGGGACAGGGACAGATACGCAGTATTTT

cdr3_length: 14
clone_size: many
d_call: TRBD1
j_call: TRBJ1-5
v_call: TRBV19
cdr3_aa: CASTPGTGGQPQHF
cdr3_nt: TGTGCCAGTACCCCGGGGACAGGCGGTCAGCCCCAGCATTTT

cdr3_length: 15
clone_size: many
d_call: TRBD1
j_call: TRBJ1-5
v_call: TRBV20-1
cdr3_aa: CSATGTPRQGQPQHF
cdr3_nt: TGCAGTGCTACCGGGACTCCCAGACAGGGTCAGCCCCAGCATTTT

cdr3_length: 12
clone_size: medium-sized
d_call: -
j_call: TRBJ2-1
v_call: TRBV10-3
cdr3_aa: CAISEPYNEQFF
cdr3_nt: TGTGCCATCAGTGAACCCTACAATGAGCAGTTCTTC

cdr3_length: 16
clone_size: many
d_call: -
j_call: TRBJ1-2
v_call: TRBV19
cdr3_aa: CASIPSVDSGLYGYTF
cdr3_nt: TGTGCCAGTATTCCTTCCGTAGACAGTGGGCTCTATGGCTACACCTTC

cdr3_length: 20
clone_size: -
d_call: -
j_call: TRBJ1-3
v_call: TRBV20-1
cdr3_aa: CSARVGTYEQYFGPGNTIYF
cdr3_nt: -

cdr3_length: 16
clone_size: medium-sized
d_call: TRBD1
j_call: TRBJ2-2
v_call: TRBV5-1
cdr3_aa: CASSQQGAGNTGELFF
cdr3_nt: TGCGCCAGCAGCCAACAGGGGGCGGGGAACACCGGGGAGCTGTTTTTT

cdr3_length: 14
clone_size: many
d_call: -
j_call: TRBJ2-7
v_call: TRBV7-9
cdr3_aa: CASSLKGRTAEQYF
cdr3_nt: TGTGCCAGCAGCTTAAAAGGGCGGACCGCCGAGCAGTACTTC

cdr3_length: 12
clone_size: many
d_call: TRBD1
j_call: TRBJ1-2
v_call: TRBV6-5
cdr3_aa: CASSSQGAGYTF
cdr3_nt: TGTGCCAGCAGTTCCCAGGGGGCCGGCTACACCTTC

cdr3_length: 16
clone_size: many
d_call: TRBD1
j_call: TRBJ2-1
v_call: TRBV5-1
cdr3_aa: CASTDAAGQVYNEQFF
cdr3_nt: TGCGCCAGCACCGACGCCGCGGGACAGGTATACAATGAGCAGTTCTTC

cdr3_length: 18
clone_size: many
d_call: -
j_call: TRBJ1-2
v_call: TRBV4-1
cdr3_aa: CASSQDRGGLGALNGYTF
cdr3_nt: TGCGCCAGCAGCCAAGATAGGGGTGGATTGGGGGCGCTGAATGGCTACACCTTC

cdr3_length: 17
clone_size: many
d_call: -
j_call: TRBJ1-5
v_call: TRBV28
cdr3_aa: CASSFYQGSRSNQPQHF
cdr3_nt: TGTGCCAGCAGTTTTTACCAAGGGAGTCGTAGCAATCAGCCCCAGCATTTT

cdr3_length: 16
clone_size: many
d_call: -
j_call: TRBJ1-6
v_call: TRBV7-6
cdr3_aa: CASSLLIRPLNSPLHF
cdr3_nt: TGTGCCAGCAGCTTACTTATCAGGCCCTTAAATTCACCCCTCCACTTT

cdr3_length: 16
clone_size: many
d_call: -
j_call: TRBJ2-4
v_call: TRBV5-6
cdr3_aa: CASSLLKLAVKNIQYF
cdr3_nt: TGTGCCAGCAGCTTGCTTAAACTAGCTGTCAAAAACATTCAGTACTTC

cdr3_length: 14
clone_size: medium-sized
d_call: -
j_call: TRBJ2-1
v_call: TRBV20-1
cdr3_aa: CSARDILATGEQFF
cdr3_nt: TGCAGTGCTAGAGATATACTAGCCACGGGTGAGCAGTTCTTC

cdr3_length: 16
clone_size: few
d_call: -
j_call: TRBJ2-1
v_call: TRBV20-1
cdr3_aa: CSARTGLGRLVSEQFF
cdr3_nt: TGCAGTGCTAGAACCGGACTGGGGAGGCTAGTTAGTGAGCAGTTCTTC

cdr3_length: 12
clone_size: -
d_call: -
j_call: TRBJ2-7
v_call: TRBV5-5
cdr3_aa: CASSAINYEQYF
cdr3_nt: TGTGCCAGCAGCGCTATCAACTACGAGCAGTACTTC

cdr3_length: 16
clone_size: many
d_call: TRBD1
j_call: TRBJ2-4
v_call: TRBV4-2
cdr3_aa: CASSQVDRGAKNIQYF
cdr3_nt: TGTGCCAGCAGCCAAGTAGACAGGGGAGCCAAAAACATTCAGTACTTC

cdr3_length: 15
clone_size: many
d_call: TRBD1
j_call: TRBJ2-7
v_call: TRBV7-2
cdr3_aa: CASSTRQGTYGEQYF
cdr3_nt: TGTGCCAGCAGCACTAGACAGGGAACTTACGGTGAGCAGTACTTC